A selection of T cell receptor beta chains follows, all from one sample in a study of blood T cell repertoires in COVID-19. The assay was immunoSEQ multiplex PCR, and TCRdb's table has in-frame clones only and misses some. Of about 170,000 clones in the sample, 65% to 85% were seen once. The sequenced sample was peripheral blood. These receptors came from a woman aged 70-85 years who had recovered from COVID-19. Each CDR3 is given with its conserved first and last residue. The D gene is left open where the match is weak. Where a row states a size, it is once, few, many or the class of an expanded clone; other rows omit it.

V: TRBV19
D: TRBD1
J: TRBJ1-2
size: .
CDR3: CASSIGGGLYGYTF
DNA: TGTGCCAGTAGTATTGGAGGGGGCCTCTATGGCTACACCTTC

V: TRBV5-4
D: .
J: TRBJ2-7
size: .
CDR3: CASSRRDSYEQYF
DNA: TGTGCCAGCAGCCGCCGGGACTCCTACGAGCAGTACTTC

V: TRBV10-2
D: TRBD1
J: TRBJ1-1
size: .
CDR3: CASSDGQGANTEAFF
DNA: TGCGCCAGCAGTGACGGTCAGGGGGCGAACACTGAAGCTTTCTTT

V: TRBV5-6
D: .
J: TRBJ2-3
size: once
CDR3: CASSLSPYLSGRVDTQYF
DNA: TGTGCCAGCAGCTTGTCCCCCTATTTGTCCGGGCGGGTAGATACGCAGTATTTT

V: TRBV6-5
D: .
J: TRBJ1-2
size: .
CDR3: CASSRTSPGALATF
DNA: TGTGCCAGCAGTCGCACAAGCCCAGGTGCGCTGGCCACCTTC

V: TRBV5-1
D: .
J: TRBJ2-5
size: .
CDR3: CASSLGTVQETQYF
DNA: TGCGCCAGCAGCTTGGGTACAGTCCAAGAGACCCAGTACTTC

V: TRBV28
D: .
J: TRBJ1-2
size: .
CDR3: CASSLGPGRGGGYTF
DNA: TGTGCCAGCAGTTTAGGCCCTGGTAGGGGGGGTGGCTACACCTTC

V: TRBV12-3/TRBV12-4
D: .
J: TRBJ1-2
size: .
CDR3: CASSYSDSLGYTF
DNA: TGTGCCAGCAGTTATTCCGACAGCCTTGGCTACACCTTC

V: TRBV28
D: .
J: TRBJ2-5
size: .
CDR3: CASSSRETQYF
DNA: TGTGCCAGCAGTTCTCGGGAGACCCAGTACTTC

V: TRBV30
D: TRBD1
J: TRBJ1-3
size: .
CDR3: CAWQVGTGGPLSGNTIYF
DNA: TGTGCCTGGCAGGTCGGGACAGGGGGCCCTCTCTCTGGAAACACCATATATTTT

V: TRBV3-1/TRBV3-2
D: TRBD1
J: TRBJ1-6
size: .
CDR3: CASSPPLGTGDSPLHF
DNA: TGTGCCAGCAGCCCACCATTGGGGACAGGGGATTCACCCCTCCACTTT

V: TRBV5-1
D: TRBD1
J: TRBJ1-2
size: .
CDR3: CASSLAAGGGYTF
DNA: TGCGCCAGCAGCTTGGCGGCAGGGGGTGGCTACACCTTC

V: TRBV5-4
D: TRBD1
J: TRBJ1-1
size: .
CDR3: CASGQGGTEAFF
DNA: TGTGCCAGCGGCCAGGGGGGCACTGAAGCTTTCTTT

V: TRBV7-8
D: .
J: TRBJ1-2
size: .
CDR3: CASSPPWRRDGYTF
DNA: TGTGCCAGCAGCCCCCCTTGGCGGAGAGATGGCTACACCTTC

V: TRBV5-4
D: .
J: TRBJ1-1
size: .
CDR3: CASSLGGGGGADTEAFF
DNA: TGTGCCAGCAGCTTGGGGGGAGGGGGTGGTGCGGACACTGAAGCTTTCTTT

V: TRBV4-1
D: TRBD1
J: TRBJ1-2
size: .
CDR3: CASSPDRGDYGYTF
DNA: TGCGCCAGCAGCCCGGACAGGGGAGACTATGGCTACACCTTC

V: TRBV5-1
D: .
J: TRBJ2-3
size: .
CDR3: CASSLEGSDTQYF
DNA: TGCGCCAGCAGCTTGGAGGGGTCCGATACGCAGTATTTT

V: TRBV11-2
D: TRBD2
J: TRBJ2-1
size: once
CDR3: CASSPQGLADNEQFF
DNA: TGTGCCAGCAGCCCCCAGGGACTAGCGGACAATGAGCAGTTCTTC

V: TRBV3-1/TRBV3-2
D: TRBD2
J: TRBJ2-3
size: .
CDR3: CASSPRLAGGPGTQYF
DNA: TGTGCCAGCAGCCCGCGACTAGCGGGGGGGCCGGGTACGCAGTATTTT

V: TRBV23-1
D: .
J: TRBJ1-1
size: .
CDR3: CASSLGVRGTEAFF
DNA: TGCGCCAGCAGTCTTGGGGTCCGGGGCACTGAAGCTTTCTTT

V: TRBV3-1/TRBV3-2
D: TRBD1
J: TRBJ2-7
size: once
CDR3: CASSQGTGDAEQYF
DNA: TGTGCCAGCAGCCAAGGGACAGGGGATGCCGAGCAGTACTTC

V: TRBV7-6
D: TRBD2
J: TRBJ2-5
size: .
CDR3: CASSLSGSRYQETQYF
DNA: TGTGCCAGCAGCTTGAGCGGGAGCCGGTACCAAGAGACCCAGTACTTC

V: TRBV9
D: .
J: TRBJ1-3
size: few
CDR3: CASSVAAGAGNTIYF
DNA: TGTGCCAGCAGCGTAGCGGCAGGGGCTGGAAACACCATATATTTT

V: TRBV24-1
D: .
J: TRBJ2-7
size: .
CDR3: CATSAGGGGYEQYF
DNA: TGTGCCACCAGTGCGGGAGGGGGCGGGTACGAGCAGTACTTC

V: TRBV18
D: .
J: TRBJ1-5
size: .
CDR3: CASSPSGGGTPPNQPQHF
DNA: TGTGCCAGCTCACCAAGCGGGGGGGGGACCCCACCCAATCAGCCCCAGCATTTT

V: TRBV6-4
D: TRBD1
J: TRBJ1-1
size: .
CDR3: CASSVAGGVGTEAFF
DNA: TGTGCCAGCAGTGTCGCAGGGGGCGTTGGGACTGAAGCTTTCTTT

V: TRBV9
D: .
J: TRBJ1-2
size: .
CDR3: CASSVGPRDYGYTF
DNA: TGTGCCAGCAGCGTAGGCCCGAGGGACTATGGCTACACCTTC

V: TRBV7-8
D: .
J: TRBJ1-1
size: .
CDR3: CASSLVGTGTEAFF
DNA: TGTGCCAGCAGCTTAGTGGGCACCGGCACTGAAGCTTTCTTT

V: TRBV13
D: TRBD1
J: TRBJ1-3
size: .
CDR3: CASSQGEPGNTIYF
DNA: TGTGCCAGCAGCCAGGGGGAGCCTGGAAACACCATATATTTT

V: TRBV18
D: .
J: TRBJ1-1
size: .
CDR3: CASSRTGWGTEAFF
DNA: TGTGCCAGCTCCCGCACAGGGTGGGGCACTGAAGCTTTCTTT

V: TRBV5-1
D: TRBD2
J: TRBJ2-1
size: .
CDR3: CASSGTIPTYNEQFF
DNA: TGCGCCAGCAGCGGGACTATACCGACCTACAATGAGCAGTTCTTC

V: TRBV7-2
D: TRBD2
J: TRBJ2-7
size: .
CDR3: CASSWTSGSYEQYF
DNA: TGTGCCAGCAGCTGGACTAGCGGGAGCTACGAGCAGTACTTC

V: TRBV10-3
D: TRBD2
J: TRBJ2-1
size: once
CDR3: CAIRTGLARGNEQFF
DNA: TGTGCCATCAGGACCGGACTAGCCCGGGGCAATGAGCAGTTCTTC

V: TRBV5-1
D: TRBD2
J: TRBJ2-3
size: .
CDR3: CASSPGTSGRDTDTQYF
DNA: TGCGCCAGCAGCCCAGGGACTAGCGGGAGAGACACAGATACGCAGTATTTT

V: TRBV5-4
D: TRBD2
J: TRBJ2-3
size: .
CDR3: CASSSGLAGMGDTQYF
DNA: TGTGCCAGCAGCTCCGGACTAGCGGGGATGGGAGATACGCAGTATTTT

V: TRBV9
D: .
J: TRBJ1-2
size: .
CDR3: CASSPDRNYGYTF
DNA: TGTGCCAGCAGCCCGGACAGAAACTATGGCTACACCTTC

V: TRBV30
D: .
J: TRBJ2-2
size: .
CDR3: CAWSGQTTGELFF
DNA: TGTGCCTGGAGTGGACAGACCACCGGGGAGCTGTTTTTT

V: TRBV6-2/TRBV6-3
D: .
J: TRBJ1-5
size: .
CDR3: CASSPRRDLSNQPQHF
DNA: TGTGCCAGCAGCCCACGAAGGGACTTGAGCAATCAGCCCCAGCATTTT

V: TRBV15
D: TRBD2
J: TRBJ2-2
size: .
CDR3: CATSSQLASGPGGELFF
DNA: TGTGCCACCAGCTCCCAATTGGCTAGCGGGCCGGGCGGGGAGCTGTTTTTT

V: TRBV20-1
D: .
J: TRBJ1-1
size: .
CDR3: CSASGGQNEAFF
DNA: TGCAGTGCTAGTGGGGGACAAAATGAAGCTTTCTTT

V: TRBV3-1/TRBV3-2
D: .
J: TRBJ1-2
size: .
CDR3: CASSQVGSYGYTF
DNA: TGTGCCAGCAGCCAAGTTGGCAGCTATGGCTACACCTTC

V: TRBV10-1
D: .
J: TRBJ2-3
size: .
CDR3: CASSEAVGSDTQYF
DNA: TGCGCCAGCAGTGAGGCGGTCGGCTCAGATACGCAGTATTTT

V: TRBV25-1
D: TRBD1
J: TRBJ1-2
size: .
CDR3: CASSELGAGGFYGYTF
DNA: TGTGCCAGCAGTGAATTGGGGGCAGGGGGTTTTTATGGCTACACCTTC

V: TRBV7-2
D: TRBD2
J: TRBJ2-1
size: .
CDR3: CASSGGSGRGLDEQFF
DNA: TGTGCCAGCAGCGGGGGTAGCGGGAGAGGGTTGGATGAGCAGTTCTTC

V: TRBV18
D: TRBD2
J: TRBJ2-5
size: .
CDR3: CASSPPSGEQETQYF
DNA: TGTGCCAGCTCACCCCCTAGCGGGGAACAAGAGACCCAGTACTTC

V: TRBV6-2/TRBV6-3
D: TRBD2
J: TRBJ2-3
size: .
CDR3: CASSLPSGSGTDTQYF
DNA: TGTGCCAGCAGCCTCCCCAGCGGGAGCGGCACAGATACGCAGTATTTT

V: TRBV4-2
D: TRBD2
J: TRBJ2-3
size: .
CDR3: CASSQDRVSGGQPDTQYF
DNA: TGTGCCAGCAGCCAAGATCGGGTTAGCGGGGGCCAGCCAGATACGCAGTATTTT

V: TRBV3-1/TRBV3-2
D: TRBD1
J: TRBJ2-7
size: once
CDR3: CASSGDWTGHRTTPYEQYF
DNA: TGTGCCAGCAGCGGGGACTGGACAGGGCACAGGACTACCCCCTACGAGCAGTACTTC

V: TRBV6-5
D: .
J: TRBJ1-6
size: .
CDR3: CASSPGYSPLHF
DNA: TGTGCCAGCAGCCCGGGGTACTCACCCCTCCACTTT

V: TRBV5-1
D: .
J: TRBJ2-7
size: .
CDR3: CASSLLRGNEQYF
DNA: TGCGCCAGCAGCCTTTTGAGGGGGAACGAGCAGTACTTC

V: TRBV2
D: .
J: TRBJ2-3
size: .
CDR3: CASSFVGLTDTQYF
DNA: TGTGCCAGCTCGTTCGTGGGACTCACAGATACGCAGTATTTT

V: TRBV27
D: .
J: TRBJ1-5
size: .
CDR3: CASSPSGNQPQHF
DNA: TGTGCCAGCAGCCCCAGTGGCAATCAGCCCCAGCATTTT

V: TRBV7-6
D: TRBD1
J: TRBJ2-2
size: .
CDR3: CASSLAPPQGAAGELFF
DNA: TGTGCCAGCAGCTTAGCCCCGCCACAGGGGGCCGCCGGGGAGCTGTTTTTT

V: TRBV3-1/TRBV3-2
D: .
J: TRBJ1-6
size: once
CDR3: CASSRRTGSPLHF
DNA: TGTGCCAGCAGCCGCAGAACGGGTTCACCCCTCCACTTT

V: TRBV6-5
D: TRBD2
J: TRBJ2-2
size: .
CDR3: CASSYSILAGAGELFF
DNA: TGTGCCAGCAGTTACTCGATCCTAGCGGGAGCCGGGGAGCTGTTTTTT